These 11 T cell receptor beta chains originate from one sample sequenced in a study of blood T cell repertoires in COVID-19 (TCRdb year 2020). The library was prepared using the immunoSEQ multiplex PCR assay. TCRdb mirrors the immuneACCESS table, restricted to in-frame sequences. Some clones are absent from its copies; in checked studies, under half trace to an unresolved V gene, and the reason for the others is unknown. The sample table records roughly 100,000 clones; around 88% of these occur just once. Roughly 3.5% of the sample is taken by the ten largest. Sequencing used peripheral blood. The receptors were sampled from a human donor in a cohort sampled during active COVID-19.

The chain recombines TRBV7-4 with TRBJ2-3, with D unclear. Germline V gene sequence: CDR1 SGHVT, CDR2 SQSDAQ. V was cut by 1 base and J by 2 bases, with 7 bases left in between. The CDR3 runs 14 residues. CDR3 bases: TGTGCCAGCAGCTTAGGGCAATTCACAGATACGCAGTATTTT. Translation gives CASSLGQFTDTQYF.

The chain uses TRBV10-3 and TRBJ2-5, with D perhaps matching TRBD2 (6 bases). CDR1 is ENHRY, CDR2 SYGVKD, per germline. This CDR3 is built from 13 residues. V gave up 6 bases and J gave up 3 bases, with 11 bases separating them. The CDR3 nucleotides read TGTGCCATCAGGGGAGGTTCTGAAGAGACCCAGTACTTC. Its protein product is CAIRGGSEETQYF.

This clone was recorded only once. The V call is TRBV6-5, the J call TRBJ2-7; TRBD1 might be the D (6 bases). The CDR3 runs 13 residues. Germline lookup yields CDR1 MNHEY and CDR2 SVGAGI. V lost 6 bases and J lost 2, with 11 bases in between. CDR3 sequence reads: CASRLRQAYEQYF. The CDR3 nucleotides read TGTGCCAGCAGACTACGACAGGCCTACGAGCAGTACTTC.

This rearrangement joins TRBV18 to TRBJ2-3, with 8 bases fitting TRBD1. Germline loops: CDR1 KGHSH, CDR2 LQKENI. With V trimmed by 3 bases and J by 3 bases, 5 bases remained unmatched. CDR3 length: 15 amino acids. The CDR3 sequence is CASSPTRQGTDTQYF. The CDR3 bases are TGTGCCAGCTCACCTACCAGACAGGGGACAGATACGCAGTATTTT. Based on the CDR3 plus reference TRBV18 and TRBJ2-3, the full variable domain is NAGVMQNPRHLVRRRGQEARLRCSPMKGHSHVYWYRQLPEEGLKFMVYLQKENIIDESGMPKERFSAEFPKEGPSILRIQQVVRGDSAAYFCASSPTRQGTDTQYFGPGTRLTVL.

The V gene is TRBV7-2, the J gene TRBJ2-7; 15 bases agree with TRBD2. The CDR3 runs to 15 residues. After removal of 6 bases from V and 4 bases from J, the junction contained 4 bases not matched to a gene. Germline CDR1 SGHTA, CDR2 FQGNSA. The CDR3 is CASSFGLAGGYEQYF. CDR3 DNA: TGTGCCAGCAGTTTCGGACTAGCGGGGGGGTACGAGCAGTACTTC.

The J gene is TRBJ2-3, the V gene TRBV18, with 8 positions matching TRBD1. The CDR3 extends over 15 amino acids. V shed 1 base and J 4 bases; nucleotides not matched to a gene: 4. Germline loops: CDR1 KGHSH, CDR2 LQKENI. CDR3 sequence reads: CASSPLGQAPDTQYF. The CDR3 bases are TGTGCCAGCTCACCACTGGGACAGGCACCAGATACGCAGTATTTT.

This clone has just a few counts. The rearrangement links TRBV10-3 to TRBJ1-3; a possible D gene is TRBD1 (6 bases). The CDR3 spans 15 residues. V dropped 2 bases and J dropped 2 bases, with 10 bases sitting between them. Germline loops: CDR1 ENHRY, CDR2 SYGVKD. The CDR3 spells CAISENTGTGNTIYF. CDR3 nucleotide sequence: TGTGCCATCAGTGAGAATACAGGGACTGGAAACACCATATATTTT.

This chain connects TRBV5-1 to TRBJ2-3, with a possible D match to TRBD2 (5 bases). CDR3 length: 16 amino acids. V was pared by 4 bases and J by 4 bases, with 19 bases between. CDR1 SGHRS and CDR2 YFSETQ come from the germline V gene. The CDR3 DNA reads TGCGCCAGCAGCCCCCCACCGGGATATGGATCAGATACGCAGTATTTT. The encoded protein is CASSPPPGYGSDTQYF. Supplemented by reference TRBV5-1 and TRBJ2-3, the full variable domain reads KAGVTQTPRYLIKTRGQQVTLSCSPISGHRSVSWYQQTPGQGLQFLFEYFSETQRNKGNFPGRFSGRQFSNSRSEMNVSTLELGDSALYLCASSPPPGYGSDTQYFGPGTRLTVL.

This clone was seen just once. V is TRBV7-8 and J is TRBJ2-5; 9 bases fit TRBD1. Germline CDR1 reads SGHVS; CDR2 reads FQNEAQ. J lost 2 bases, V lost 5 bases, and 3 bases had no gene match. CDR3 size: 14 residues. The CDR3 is CASSLGTGQETQYF. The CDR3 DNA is TGTGCCAGCAGCCTAGGGACAGGGCAAGAGACCCAGTACTTC.

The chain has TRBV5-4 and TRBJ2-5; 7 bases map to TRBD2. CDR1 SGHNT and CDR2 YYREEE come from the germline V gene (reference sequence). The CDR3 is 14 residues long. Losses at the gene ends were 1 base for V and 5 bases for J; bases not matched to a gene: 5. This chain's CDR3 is CASSLREGQETQYF. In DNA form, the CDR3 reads TGTGCCAGCAGCTTGAGGGAGGGCCAGGAGACCCAGTACTTC. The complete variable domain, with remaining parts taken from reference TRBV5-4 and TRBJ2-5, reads ETGVTQSPTHLIKTRGQQVTLRCSSQSGHNTVSWYQQALGQGPQFIFQYYREEENGRGNFPPRFSGLQFPNYSSELNVNALELDDSALYLCASSLREGQETQYFGPGTRLLVL.

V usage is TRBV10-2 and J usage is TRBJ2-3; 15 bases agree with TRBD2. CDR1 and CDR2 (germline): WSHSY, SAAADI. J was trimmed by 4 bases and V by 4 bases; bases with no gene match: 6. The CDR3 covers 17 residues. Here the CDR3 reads CASSGGLAGGAADTQYF. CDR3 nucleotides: TGCGCCAGCAGTGGCGGACTAGCGGGGGGGGCCGCAGATACGCAGTATTTT.